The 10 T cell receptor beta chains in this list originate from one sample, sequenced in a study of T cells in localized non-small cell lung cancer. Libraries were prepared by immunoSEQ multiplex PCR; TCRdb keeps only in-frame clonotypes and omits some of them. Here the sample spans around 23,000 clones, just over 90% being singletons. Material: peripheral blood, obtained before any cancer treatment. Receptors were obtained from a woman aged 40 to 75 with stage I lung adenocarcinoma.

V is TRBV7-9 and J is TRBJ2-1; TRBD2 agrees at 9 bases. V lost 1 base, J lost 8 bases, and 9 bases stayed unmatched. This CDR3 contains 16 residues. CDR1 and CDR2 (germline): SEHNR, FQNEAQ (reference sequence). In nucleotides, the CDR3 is TGTGCCAGCAGCTTAGAGTATAGCGGGAGTCCCCATGAGCAGTTCTTC. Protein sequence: CASSLEYSGSPHEQFF.

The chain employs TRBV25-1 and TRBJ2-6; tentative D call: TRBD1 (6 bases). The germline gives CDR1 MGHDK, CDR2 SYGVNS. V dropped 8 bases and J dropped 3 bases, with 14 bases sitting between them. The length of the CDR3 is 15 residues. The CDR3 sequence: CASAPGALGANVLTF. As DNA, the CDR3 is TGTGCCAGCGCACCAGGGGCGCTTGGGGCCAACGTCCTGACTTTC.

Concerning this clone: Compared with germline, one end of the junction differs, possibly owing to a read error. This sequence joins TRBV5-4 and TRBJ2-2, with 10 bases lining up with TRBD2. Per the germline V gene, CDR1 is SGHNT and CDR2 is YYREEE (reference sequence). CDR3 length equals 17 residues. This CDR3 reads CASSLGPSGSNTGELLF. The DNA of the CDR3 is TGTGCCAGCAGCTTGGGACCTAGCGGGAGCAACACCGGGGAGCTGCTTTTT.

Written as DNA, the CDR3 is TGTGCCAGCAGTTACGACGGGGGAGAGACCCAGTACTTC. This gives the protein CASSYDGGETQYF. The chain is built from TRBV6-5 and TRBJ2-5; possible D gene TRBD2, 6 bases. The germline V and J ends were trimmed by 2 bases and 4 bases, with 8 bases remaining between them. Germline assignment: CDR1 MNHEY and CDR2 SVGAGI. The CDR3 has 13 residues.

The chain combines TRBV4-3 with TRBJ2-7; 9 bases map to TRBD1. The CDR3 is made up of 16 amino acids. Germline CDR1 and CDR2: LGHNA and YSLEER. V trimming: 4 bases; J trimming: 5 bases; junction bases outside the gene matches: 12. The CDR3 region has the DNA TGCGCCAGCAGCCCAGGGATTACAGGGGGCAGGGACGAGCAGTACTTC. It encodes CASSPGITGGRDEQYF.

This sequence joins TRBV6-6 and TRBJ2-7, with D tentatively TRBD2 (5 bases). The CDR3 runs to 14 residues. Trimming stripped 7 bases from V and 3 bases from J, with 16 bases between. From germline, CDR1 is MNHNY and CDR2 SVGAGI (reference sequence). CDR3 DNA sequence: TGTGCCAGCAACTCACTAGGGTGGCGCTACGAGCAGTACTTC. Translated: CASNSLGWRYEQYF.

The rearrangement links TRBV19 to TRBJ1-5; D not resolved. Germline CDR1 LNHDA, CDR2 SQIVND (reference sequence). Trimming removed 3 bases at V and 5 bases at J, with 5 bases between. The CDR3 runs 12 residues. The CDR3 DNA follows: TGTGCCAGTAGTATGGGCTATCAGCCCCAGCATTTT. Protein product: CASSMGYQPQHF.

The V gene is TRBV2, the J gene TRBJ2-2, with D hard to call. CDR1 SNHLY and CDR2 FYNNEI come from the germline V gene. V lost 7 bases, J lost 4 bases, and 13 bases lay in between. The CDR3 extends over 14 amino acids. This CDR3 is CASNVDLSTGELFF. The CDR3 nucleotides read TGTGCCAGCAATGTAGACTTATCCACCGGGGAGCTGTTTTTT.

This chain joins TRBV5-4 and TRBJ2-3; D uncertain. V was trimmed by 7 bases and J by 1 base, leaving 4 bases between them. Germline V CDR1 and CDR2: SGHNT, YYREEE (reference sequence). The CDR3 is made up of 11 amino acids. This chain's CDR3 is CASGGTDTQYF. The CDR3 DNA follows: TGTGCCAGCGGAGGCACAGATACGCAGTATTTT.

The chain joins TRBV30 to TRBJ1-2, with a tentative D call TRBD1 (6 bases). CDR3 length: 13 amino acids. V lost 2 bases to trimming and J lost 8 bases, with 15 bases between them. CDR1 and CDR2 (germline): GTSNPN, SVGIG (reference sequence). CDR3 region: CAWSFGGAFGYTF. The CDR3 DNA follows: TGTGCCTGGAGTTTTGGGGGGGCGTTCGGCTACACCTTC.